Listed below are T cell receptor beta chains from one sample, sequenced in a study of blood T cell repertoires in COVID-19. Sequenced by immunoSEQ multiplex PCR; TCRdb stores in-frame clones only, minus some. There are some 120,000 clones in the sample; approximately 87% occur only once, and about 2% lies in the top ten. The sequenced material came from peripheral blood. The receptors were gathered from a woman aged 45 to 65 with acute or convalescent COVID-19. CDR3s include the opening cysteine and the closing phenylalanine or tryptophan. The D gene is left open where the match is weak. Not all rows give a size; the values are once, few, many and, for expanded clones, a class.

abundance | len | j_gene | v_gene | d_gene | CDR3nt | CDR3aa
NA | 13 | TRBJ1-2 | TRBV6-5 | NA | TGTGCCAGCAGCATGGGGGAGGTATATGGCTACACCTTC | CASSMGEVYGYTF
NA | 18 | TRBJ2-7 | TRBV5-4 | TRBD2 | TGTGCCAGCAACACCCCCGGGAGTCTAGCGGGGGGAAACTACGAGCAGTACTTC | CASNTPGSLAGGNYEQYF
NA | 14 | TRBJ1-2 | TRBV11-3 | NA | TGTGCCAGCAGTACTTTAGAGACTCGCTATGGCTACACCTTC | CASSTLETRYGYTF
once | 12 | TRBJ2-1 | TRBV19 | TRBD2 | TGTGCCAGTAGTACGACTAGCGCTGAGCAGTTCTTC | CASSTTSAEQFF
NA | 14 | TRBJ1-1 | TRBV5-6 | NA | TGTGCCAGCAGCTTGGGCAGTGGTCCCTTCCTGGCTTTCTTT | CASSLGSGPFLAFF
NA | 14 | TRBJ1-1 | TRBV27 | TRBD1 | TGTGCCAGCAGTCTCGGGTTCAGGGGGCCAGAGGCTTTCTTT | CASSLGFRGPEAFF
few | 15 | TRBJ2-7 | TRBV9 | TRBD1 | TGTGCCAGCAGCTCCGGGACAGGGGGTCTCTACGAGCAGTACTTC | CASSSGTGGLYEQYF
NA | 16 | TRBJ1-2 | TRBV7-8 | TRBD1 | TGTGCCAGCAGCCCGGGACAGGCGGCTACTAACTATGGCTACACCTTC | CASSPGQAATNYGYTF
NA | 14 | TRBJ2-1 | TRBV6-5 | TRBD1 | TGTGCCAGCAGGACGAGACAGGGTAGAAATGAGCAGTTCTTC | CASRTRQGRNEQFF
once | 15 | TRBJ2-7 | TRBV7-2 | TRBD2 | TGTGCCAGCAGCTTAGGGCTAGCGGGAGTTGGCGAGCAGTACTTC | CASSLGLAGVGEQYF
NA | 14 | TRBJ1-2 | TRBV5-5 | NA | TGTGCCAGCAGCTTGGCTGCCAGTAACTATGGCTACACCTTC | CASSLAASNYGYTF
NA | 13 | TRBJ2-3 | TRBV9 | NA | TGTGCCAGCAGCGGAGCCAACACAGATACGCAGTATTTT | CASSGANTDTQYF
NA | 13 | TRBJ1-5 | TRBV30 | NA | TGTGCCTGGAGTAACACAGTCGATCAGCCCCAGCATTTT | CAWSNTVDQPQHF
NA | 14 | TRBJ1-2 | TRBV4-2 | NA | TGTGCCAGCAGCCCCTTAGTAACAGGATATGGCTACACCTTC | CASSPLVTGYGYTF
NA | 11 | TRBJ2-3 | TRBV20-1 | NA | TGCAGTGCTAGGGGCACCGATACGCAGTATTTT | CSARGTDTQYF
NA | 14 | TRBJ2-1 | TRBV5-1 | TRBD2 | TGCGCCAGCAGCCGGACTAGCGGGGATAGTGAGCAGTTCTTC | CASSRTSGDSEQFF
NA | 12 | TRBJ1-2 | TRBV6-5 | NA | TGTGCCAGCAGCCAGACAGGATTTGGCTACACCTTC | CASSQTGFGYTF
NA | 13 | TRBJ1-3 | TRBV30 | NA | TGTGCCTGGACCTCTGGCAGTGGAAACACCATATATTTT | CAWTSGSGNTIYF
once | 14 | TRBJ2-7 | TRBV6-2/TRBV6-3 | TRBD1 | TGTGCCAGCAGCCGACAGGGTGTAGAGCAACTGCAGTACTTC | CASSRQGVEQLQYF